Listed here are 8 T cell receptor beta chains from one sample, sequenced in a study of control samples from healthy donors and cancer patients. The assay was immunoSEQ multiplex PCR, and TCRdb's table has in-frame clones only and misses some. This sample has 100,000 or so clones, with 70% to 80% found just once. What was sequenced was blood. The receptors here all came from a woman in her twenties or thirties in good health.

The gene calls are TRBV2 and TRBJ1-3; D remains unclear. The CDR3 is 11 residues long. Trimming pared 4 bases from V and 3 bases from J, leaving 1 base between. Germline V CDR1 and CDR2: SNHLY, FYNNEI. The CDR3 spells CASSVGNTIYF. Written as DNA, the CDR3 is TGTGCCAGCAGTGTTGGAAACACCATATATTTT.

The chain joins TRBV5-6 to TRBJ1-2; D unclear. The CDR3 is 15 amino acids. Germline V gives CDR1 SGHDT, CDR2 YYEEEE. Deletions cut 0 bases from V and 4 bases from J, with 13 bases between. The CDR3 DNA reads TGTGCCAGCAGCTTGGGCCCCGGTGAGGGCTATGGCTACACCTTC. This gives the protein CASSLGPGEGYGYTF.

V usage is TRBV3-1 (or the pseudogene TRBV3-2) and J usage is TRBJ2-3; either TRBD1 or TRBD2 may fit D (5 bases each). This CDR3 is 13 amino acids long. V was trimmed by 4 bases and J by 4 bases, leaving 9 bases between them. Germline lookup yields CDR1 LGHDT and CDR2 YNNKEL (reference sequence). The DNA for the CDR3 is TGTGCCAGCAGCCGCCGGGGCCCAGATACGCAGTATTTT. Its translation: CASSRRGPDTQYF.

This clone was seen only once. This chain uses TRBV19 with TRBJ2-5, with TRBD1 matching 8 bases. In germline, CDR1 is LNHDA, CDR2 SQIVND (reference sequence). The CDR3 length is 16 residues. Trimming cost V 4 bases and J 2 bases; bases outside gene matches: 9. The CDR3 here is CASSKRQGQGQETQYF. CDR3 DNA: TGTGCCAGTAGTAAAAGACAGGGGCAGGGTCAAGAGACCCAGTACTTC.

The rearrangement uses TRBV5-6 and TRBJ2-1; TRBD2 aligns across 13 bases. V lost 5 bases and J lost 5; bases outside the gene matches: 1. Germline V gives CDR1 SGHDT, CDR2 YYEEEE. The CDR3 has 14 residues. This CDR3 is CASSTSGGDNEQFF. CDR3 nucleotides: TGTGCCAGCAGTACTAGCGGGGGGGACAATGAGCAGTTCTTC. Supplemented by reference TRBV5-6 and TRBJ2-1, the full variable domain reads DAGVTQSPTHLIKTRGQQVTLRCSPKSGHDTVSWYQQALGQGPQFIFQYYEEEERQRGNFPDRFSGHQFPNYSSELNVNALLLGDSALYLCASSTSGGDNEQFFGPGTRLTVL.

The chain carries TRBV30 and TRBJ1-2; D gene uncertain. Looked up from germline, CDR1 is GTSNPN and CDR2 is SVGIG (reference sequence). V shed 4 bases and J shed 3 bases, with 9 bases lying between them. This CDR3 spans 12 amino acids. The CDR3, as DNA: TGTGCCTGGACCTTCCGGGACTATGGCTACACCTTC. It translates to CAWTFRDYGYTF.

The gene calls are TRBV9 and TRBJ2-7, with D perhaps TRBD1 (6 bases). Germline V lookup: CDR1 SGDLS, CDR2 YYNGEE. CDR3 length: 14 amino acids. Trimming cost V 4 bases and J 2 bases, with 13 bases left between them. CDR3: CASSRDTLPYEQYF. The CDR3, as DNA: TGTGCCAGCAGCCGGGACACTCTCCCCTACGAGCAGTACTTC.

This chain joins TRBV30 and TRBJ1-4; D is undetermined. The CDR3 has 14 amino acids. The germline CDR1 and CDR2 sequences are GTSNPN and SVGIG (reference sequence). The V end was cut by 4 bases, the J end by 5 bases, with 14 bases between. The CDR3 nucleotides are TGTGCCTGGAACCGGGCCCTGGGAAATGAAAAACTGTTTTTT. It codes for CAWNRALGNEKLFF.